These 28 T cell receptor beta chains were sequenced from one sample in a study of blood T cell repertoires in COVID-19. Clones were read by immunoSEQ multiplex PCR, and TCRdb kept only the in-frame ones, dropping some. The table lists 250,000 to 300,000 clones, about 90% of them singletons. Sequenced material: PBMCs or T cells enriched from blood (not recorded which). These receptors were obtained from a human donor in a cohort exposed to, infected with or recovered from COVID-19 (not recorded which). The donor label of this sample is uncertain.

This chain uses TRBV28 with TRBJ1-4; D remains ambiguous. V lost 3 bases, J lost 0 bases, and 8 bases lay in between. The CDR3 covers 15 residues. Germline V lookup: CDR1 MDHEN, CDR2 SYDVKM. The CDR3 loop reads CASSFIGTTNEKLFF. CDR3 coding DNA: TGTGCCAGCAGTTTTATCGGGACAACTAATGAAAAACTGTTTTTT.

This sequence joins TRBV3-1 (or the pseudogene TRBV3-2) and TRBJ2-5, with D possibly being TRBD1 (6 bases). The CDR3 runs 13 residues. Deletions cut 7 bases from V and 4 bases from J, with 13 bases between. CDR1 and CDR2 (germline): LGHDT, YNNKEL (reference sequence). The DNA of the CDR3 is TGTGCCAGCATCAACAGGGCGAGAGAGACCCAGTACTTC. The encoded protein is CASINRARETQYF.

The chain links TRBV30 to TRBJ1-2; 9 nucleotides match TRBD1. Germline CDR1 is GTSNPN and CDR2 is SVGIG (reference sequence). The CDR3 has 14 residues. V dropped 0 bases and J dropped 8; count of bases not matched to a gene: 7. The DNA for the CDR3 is TGTGCCTGGAGTGTACCAGAGACAGGGGGGGGCTACACCTTC. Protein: CAWSVPETGGGYTF.

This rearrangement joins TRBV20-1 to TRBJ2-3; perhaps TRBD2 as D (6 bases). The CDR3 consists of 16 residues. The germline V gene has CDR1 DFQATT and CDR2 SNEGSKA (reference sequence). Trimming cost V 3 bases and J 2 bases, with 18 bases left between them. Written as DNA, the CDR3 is TGCAGTGCTAGTCCTATCGGAGGGGCTTTCACAGATACGCAGTATTTT. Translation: CSASPIGGAFTDTQYF.

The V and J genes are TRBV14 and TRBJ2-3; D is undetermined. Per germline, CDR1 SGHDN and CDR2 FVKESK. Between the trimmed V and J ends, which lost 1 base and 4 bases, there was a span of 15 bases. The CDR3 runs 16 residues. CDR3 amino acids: CASSQVGQFVPDTQYF. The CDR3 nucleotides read TGTGCCAGCAGCCAAGTTGGCCAATTTGTCCCAGATACGCAGTATTTT.

The CDR3 loop reads CASSAGTAGGYYEQYF. The CDR3 bases are TGTGCCAGCAGTGCCGGGACAGCAGGCGGGTACTACGAGCAGTACTTC. The genes are TRBV2 and TRBJ2-7, with TRBD1 matching over 7 bases. The junction had 12 bases not matched to a gene; V was cut back by 4 bases and J by 3 bases. This CDR3 has 16 amino acids. CDR1 and CDR2 from the germline V gene are SNHLY and FYNNEI.

The CDR3 loop reads CASSSQSGAGQTQYF. The CDR3 DNA sequence: TGTGCCAGTAGTAGCCAAAGCGGGGCGGGACAGACCCAGTACTTC. The J gene is TRBJ2-5, the V gene TRBV19; 7 bases agree with TRBD2. Germline values: CDR1 LNHDA, CDR2 SQIVND (reference sequence). This CDR3 region has 15 residues. The trim removed 4 bases at V and 6 bases at J, leaving 11 bases unmatched.

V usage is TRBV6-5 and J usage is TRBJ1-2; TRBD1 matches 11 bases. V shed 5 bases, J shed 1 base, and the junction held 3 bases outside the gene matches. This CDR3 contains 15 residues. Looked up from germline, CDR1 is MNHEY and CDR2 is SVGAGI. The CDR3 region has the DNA TGTGCCAGCAGTCCCGGGACAGGGGGTAACTATGGCTACACCTTC. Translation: CASSPGTGGNYGYTF.

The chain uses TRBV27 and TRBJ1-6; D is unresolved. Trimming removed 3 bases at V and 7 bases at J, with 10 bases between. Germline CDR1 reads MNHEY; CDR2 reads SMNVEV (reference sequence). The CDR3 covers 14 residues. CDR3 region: CASSLGPGNSPLHF. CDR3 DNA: TGTGCCAGCAGTTTGGGTCCGGGGAATTCACCCCTCCACTTT.

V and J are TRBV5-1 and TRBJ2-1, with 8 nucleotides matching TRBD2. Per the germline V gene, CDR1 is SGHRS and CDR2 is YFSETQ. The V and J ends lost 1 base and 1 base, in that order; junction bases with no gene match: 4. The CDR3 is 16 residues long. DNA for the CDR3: TGCGCCAGCAGCTTGAGGAGCGGGGGTTCCTACAATGAGCAGTTCTTC. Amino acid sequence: CASSLRSGGSYNEQFF.

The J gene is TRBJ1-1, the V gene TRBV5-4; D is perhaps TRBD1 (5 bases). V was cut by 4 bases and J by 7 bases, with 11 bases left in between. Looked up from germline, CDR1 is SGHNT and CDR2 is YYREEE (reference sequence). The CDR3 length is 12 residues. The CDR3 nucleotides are TGTGCCAGCAGCCGACCGGGACTTGAAGCTTTCTTT. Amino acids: CASSRPGLEAFF.

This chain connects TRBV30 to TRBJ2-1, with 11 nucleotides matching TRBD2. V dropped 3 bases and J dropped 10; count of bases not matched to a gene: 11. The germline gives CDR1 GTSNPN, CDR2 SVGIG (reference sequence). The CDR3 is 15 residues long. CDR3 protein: CAWSDSIAGGREQFF. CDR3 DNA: TGTGCCTGGAGCGACTCTATAGCGGGGGGGAGGGAGCAGTTCTTC.

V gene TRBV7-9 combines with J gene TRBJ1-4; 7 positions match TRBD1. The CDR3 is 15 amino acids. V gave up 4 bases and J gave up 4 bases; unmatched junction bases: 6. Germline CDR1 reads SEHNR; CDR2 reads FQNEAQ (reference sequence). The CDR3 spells CASSSDRTLNEKLFF. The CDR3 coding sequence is TGTGCCAGCAGCTCGGACAGGACACTTAATGAAAAACTGTTTTTT.

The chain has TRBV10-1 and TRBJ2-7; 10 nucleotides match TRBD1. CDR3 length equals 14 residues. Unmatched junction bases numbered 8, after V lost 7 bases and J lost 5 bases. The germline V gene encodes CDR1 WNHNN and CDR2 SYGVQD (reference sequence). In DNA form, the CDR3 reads TGCGCCAGCATACCGGGACAGGGGTCCGACGAGCAGTACTTC. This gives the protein CASIPGQGSDEQYF.

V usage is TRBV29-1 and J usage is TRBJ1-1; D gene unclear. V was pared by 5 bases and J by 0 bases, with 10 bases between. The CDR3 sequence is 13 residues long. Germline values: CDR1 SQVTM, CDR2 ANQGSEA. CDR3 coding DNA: TGCAGCGTTTTCCTTCTAATGAACACTGAAGCTTTCTTT. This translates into CSVFLLMNTEAFF.

The CDR3 DNA sequence: TGCGCCAGCAGCTTGGGATCGGCTAGCAGATTCTCCTACGAGCAGTACTTC. Translating it yields CASSLGSASRFSYEQYF. This chain joins TRBV5-1 and TRBJ2-7, with a possible D match to TRBD2 (5 bases). Germline CDR1 is SGHRS and CDR2 is YFSETQ. Trimming pared 0 bases from V and 0 bases from J, leaving 16 bases between. This CDR3 is built from 17 residues.

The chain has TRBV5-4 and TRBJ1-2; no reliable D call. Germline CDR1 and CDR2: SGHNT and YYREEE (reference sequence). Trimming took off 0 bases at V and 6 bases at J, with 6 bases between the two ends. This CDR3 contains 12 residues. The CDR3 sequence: CASSLASNGYTF. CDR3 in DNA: TGTGCCAGCAGCTTGGCCAGTAATGGCTACACCTTC.

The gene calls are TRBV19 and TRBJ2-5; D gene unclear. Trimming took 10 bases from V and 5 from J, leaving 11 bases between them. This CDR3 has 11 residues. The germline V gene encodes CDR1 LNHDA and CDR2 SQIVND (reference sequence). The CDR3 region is CATGWWETQYF. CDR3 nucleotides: TGTGCCACCGGGTGGTGGGAGACCCAGTACTTC.

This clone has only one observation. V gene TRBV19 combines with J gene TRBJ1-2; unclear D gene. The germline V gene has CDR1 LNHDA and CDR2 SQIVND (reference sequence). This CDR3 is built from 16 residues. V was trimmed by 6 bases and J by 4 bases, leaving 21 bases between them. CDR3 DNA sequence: TGTGCCAGTAGCCGCCTGGGAGCTGAAATAATCTATGGCTACACCTTC. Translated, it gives CASSRLGAEIIYGYTF.

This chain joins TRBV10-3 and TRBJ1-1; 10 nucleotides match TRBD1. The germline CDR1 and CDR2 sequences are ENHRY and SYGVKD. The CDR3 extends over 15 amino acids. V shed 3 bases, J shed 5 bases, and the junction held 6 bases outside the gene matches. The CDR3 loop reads CAISERGTGETEAFF. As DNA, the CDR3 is TGTGCCATCAGTGAAAGAGGGACAGGGGAAACTGAAGCTTTCTTT.

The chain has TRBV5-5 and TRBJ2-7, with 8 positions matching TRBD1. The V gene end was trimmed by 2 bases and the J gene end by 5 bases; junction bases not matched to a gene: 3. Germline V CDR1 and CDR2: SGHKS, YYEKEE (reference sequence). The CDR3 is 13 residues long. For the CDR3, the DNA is TGTGCCAGCAGCTTCGTGACAGGGGACGAGCAGTACTTC. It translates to CASSFVTGDEQYF.

The CDR3 DNA is TGTGCCAGCAGCCGAGCCCCCCTCTCCGGGGGCTACACCTTC. This encodes CASSRAPLSGGYTF. This sequence joins TRBV7-8 and TRBJ1-2; D is unclear. Trimming removed 5 bases at V and 8 bases at J, with 18 bases between. Germline CDR1 and CDR2: SGHVS and FQNEAQ. This CDR3 is built from 14 residues.

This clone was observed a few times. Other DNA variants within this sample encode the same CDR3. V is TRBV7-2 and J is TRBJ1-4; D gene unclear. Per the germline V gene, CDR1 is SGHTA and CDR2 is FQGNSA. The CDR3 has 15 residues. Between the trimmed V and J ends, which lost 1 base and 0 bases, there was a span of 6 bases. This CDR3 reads CASSLVPATNEKLFF. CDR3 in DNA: TGTGCCAGCAGCTTAGTCCCGGCAACTAATGAAAAACTGTTTTTT.

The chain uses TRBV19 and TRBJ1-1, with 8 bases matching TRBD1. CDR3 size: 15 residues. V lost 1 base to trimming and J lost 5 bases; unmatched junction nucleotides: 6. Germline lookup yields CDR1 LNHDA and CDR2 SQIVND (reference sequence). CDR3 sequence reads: CASSIVGRGQTEAFF. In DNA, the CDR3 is TGTGCCAGTAGTATAGTGGGCAGGGGGCAAACTGAAGCTTTCTTT.

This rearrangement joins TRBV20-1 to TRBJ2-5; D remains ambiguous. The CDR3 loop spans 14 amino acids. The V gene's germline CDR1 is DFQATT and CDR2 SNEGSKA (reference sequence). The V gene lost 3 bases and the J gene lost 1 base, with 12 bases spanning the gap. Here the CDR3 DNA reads TGCAGTGCTAGTCAGGCAGAGTTCCAAGAGACCCAGTACTTC. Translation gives CSASQAEFQETQYF.

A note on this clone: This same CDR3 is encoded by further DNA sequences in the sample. Written as DNA, the CDR3 is TGTGCCAGCAGCTTAGAGTGGGGGCGGAGAACAGATACGCAGTATTTT. Its translation is CASSLEWGRRTDTQYF. This chain connects TRBV11-2 to TRBJ2-3; D may be TRBD1 (6 bases). Deletions cut 0 bases from V and 3 bases from J, with 13 bases between. The CDR3 loop spans 16 amino acids. CDR1 and CDR2 (germline): SGHAT, FQNNGV.

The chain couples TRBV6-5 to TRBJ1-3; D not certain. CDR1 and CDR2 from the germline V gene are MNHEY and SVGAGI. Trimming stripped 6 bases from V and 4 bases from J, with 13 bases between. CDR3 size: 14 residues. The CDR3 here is CASSPRRGGNTIYF. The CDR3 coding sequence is TGTGCCAGCAGCCCCAGGAGAGGGGGAAACACCATATATTTT.

CDR3 amino acids: CASSLDRGYTEAFF. The CDR3 DNA reads TGTGCCAGCAGCTTGGACAGGGGGTACACTGAAGCTTTCTTT. V is TRBV5-8 and J is TRBJ1-1, with 8 nucleotides matching TRBD1. Germline assignment: CDR1 SGHTS and CDR2 YDEGEE. This CDR3 comprises 14 residues. Trimming cost V 0 bases and J 3 bases; bases outside gene matches: 1.